The 8 T cell receptor beta chains in this list originate from one sample, sequenced in a study of siplizumab effects on memory and regulatory T cells. Generated by immunoSEQ multiplex PCR, the TCRdb table keeps only in-frame clones and is missing some. The sample has nearly 85,000 clones, roughly 86% seen once. The sample taken for sequencing was Tregs sorted from blood. These receptors originate from a human donor in good health.

The chain carries TRBV2 and TRBJ1-1, with TRBD1 matching over 7 bases. The CDR3 has 15 amino acids. The germline CDR1 and CDR2 sequences are SNHLY and FYNNEI. Trimming removed 11 bases from V and 1 base from J; junction bases left unmatched: 13. This CDR3 reads CASHDRANRNTEAFF. The CDR3 bases are TGTGCCTCGCACGACAGGGCGAACCGGAACACTGAAGCTTTCTTT. Full variable domain (rest looked up from reference TRBV2 and TRBJ1-1): EPEVTQTPSHQVTQMGQEVILRCVPISNHLYFYWYRQILGQKVEFLVSFYNNEISEKSEIFDDQFSVERPDGSNFTLKIRSTKLEDSAMYFCASHDRANRNTEAFFGQGTRLTVV.

The rearrangement joins TRBV5-4 to TRBJ1-1; a possible D gene is TRBD1 (6 bases). Germline V CDR1 and CDR2: SGHNT, YYREEE (reference sequence). The V and J ends lost 3 bases and 7 bases respectively, with 10 bases between them. This CDR3 has 12 residues. The CDR3: CASSSAGVEAFF. In nucleotides, the CDR3 is TGTGCCAGCAGCTCGGCAGGGGTTGAAGCTTTCTTT.

This clone appeared a few times. V gene TRBV9 combines with J gene TRBJ1-2; D gene uncertain. The V and J ends lost 2 bases and 8 bases respectively, with 10 bases between them. Germline V gene sequence: CDR1 SGDLS, CDR2 YYNGEE. The CDR3 spans 12 residues. CDR3 sequence reads: CASSVSGWGYTF. Here the CDR3 DNA reads TGTGCCAGCAGCGTGTCGGGGTGGGGCTACACCTTC.

This chain links TRBV9 with TRBJ1-2, with D possibly TRBD1 on 5 matching bases. The length of the CDR3 is 17 residues. CDR1 is SGDLS and CDR2 is YYNGEE in the germline V gene. V was trimmed by 0 bases and J by 7 bases, leaving 22 bases between them. As DNA, the CDR3 is TGTGCCAGCAGCGTAGCGTCAGGGCCGGGAATATATAGTGGCTACACCTTC. This translates into CASSVASGPGIYSGYTF.

The CDR3 loop reads CAINDKSYGYTF. CDR3 sequence (DNA): TGTGCCATCAATGACAAATCCTATGGCTACACCTTC. The chain has TRBV10-3 and TRBJ1-2; D unresolved. The V end was cut by 7 bases, the J end by 4 bases, with 10 bases between. This CDR3 spans 12 amino acids. Germline lookup yields CDR1 ENHRY and CDR2 SYGVKD.

This clone was counted once. This chain links TRBV6-6 with TRBJ1-5; D remains ambiguous. Looked up from germline, CDR1 is MNHNY and CDR2 is SVGAGI (reference sequence). Trimming cost V 5 bases and J 11 bases, with 10 bases left between them. This CDR3 has 11 amino acids. CDR3 protein: CASSTQYSQHF. The CDR3 bases are TGTGCCAGCAGTACACAATATTCCCAGCATTTT.

The V and J genes are TRBV5-6 and TRBJ2-6; tentatively, D is TRBD2 (6 bases). Germline lookup yields CDR1 SGHDT and CDR2 YYEEEE. Trimming pared 1 base from V and 3 bases from J, leaving 11 bases between. This CDR3 spans 16 amino acids. The CDR3 DNA sequence: TGTGCCAGCAGCTTGTTCGGGGGAGGTGGGGCCAACGTCCTGACTTTC. Encoded protein: CASSLFGGGGANVLTF.

The chain combines TRBV11-2 with TRBJ2-7, with TRBD2 identical over 8 bases. CDR3 size: 16 residues. V gave up 2 bases and J gave up 1 base; unmatched junction bases: 7. Germline CDR1 is SGHAT and CDR2 is FQNNGV. CDR3 sequence reads: CASSLTEGLVSYEQYF. The DNA for the CDR3 is TGTGCCAGCAGCTTAACTGAGGGACTAGTATCCTACGAGCAGTACTTC.